The entry that follows covers one TCR beta chain sequence. The target antigen is unknown. This sample stems from a study of cytomegalovirus exposure and HLA in healthy donors. About the study: The 90 to 150 validation repertoires and the approximately 700 first-cohort repertoires shared a platform, a later analysis reported. Study-level points and caveats: For most TCR sequences rarity was the rule, although some public TCRs occurred in many donors. Investigators reported 164 TCR beta chains as tied to cytomegalovirus. Researchers reported that a few CMV-associated chains were confirmed in vitro as CMV antigen-specific.

V lost 6 bases, J lost 0 bases, and 9 bases lay in between. CDR3 length equals 14 residues. The germline gives CDR1 SNHLY, CDR2 FYNNEI. Libraries were prepared by immunoSEQ multiplex PCR; TCRdb keeps only in-frame clonotypes and omits some of them. The data show 150,000 to 200,000 clones, around four fifths seen once. The rearrangement uses TRBV2 and TRBJ2-1; D is unresolved. This receptor was taken from a man aged 18-30 years in good health and CMV-seropositive. The sequenced sample consisted of PBMCs. The CDR3 region is CASSAWSSYNEQFF. Written as DNA, the CDR3 is TGTGCCAGCAGCGCGTGGAGCTCCTACAATGAGCAGTTCTTC.